One and the same sample provided the 16 T cell receptor beta chains below, sequenced in a study of T cells in localized non-small cell lung cancer. TCRdb's table, derived via immunoSEQ multiplex PCR, lists solely in-frame clones and lacks some. The sample records tens of thousands of clones, roughly 87% being singletons. Sequenced material: peripheral blood, taken before any cancer treatment. The origin of the receptors is a male donor aged 60 or over with stage I squamous cell lung carcinoma.

The rearrangement joins TRBV7-3 to TRBJ2-7, with 7 nucleotides matching TRBD1. The junction had 10 bases not matched to a gene; V was cut back by 8 bases and J by 0 bases. The germline CDR1 and CDR2 sequences are SGHTA and FQGTGA. The CDR3 is 15 residues long. The DNA of the CDR3 is TGTGCCAGCGCGAAGGGGGCCTTGAGCTCCTACGAGCAGTACTTC. It translates to CASAKGALSSYEQYF.

The chain employs TRBV6-6 and TRBJ1-1, with 7 positions matching TRBD1. This CDR3 has 14 amino acids. The J segment lost 0 bases and the V segment lost 4 bases, leaving 2 bases of the junction unmatched. The germline V gene has CDR1 MNHNY and CDR2 SVGAGI (reference sequence). The CDR3 reads CASSSQGVNTEAFF. For the CDR3, the DNA is TGTGCCAGCAGTTCCCAGGGGGTGAACACTGAAGCTTTCTTT.

The rearrangement uses TRBV6-5 and TRBJ2-5; D remains unclear. There are 14 residues in the CDR3. Germline-derived CDR1 and CDR2 are MNHEY and SVGAGI. V lost 6 bases, J lost 4 bases, and 15 bases lay in between. In DNA form, the CDR3 reads TGTGCCAGCAGCTCTCCTAGAGACGGAGAGACCCAGTACTTC. Translated, it gives CASSSPRDGETQYF.

The chain employs TRBV7-2 and TRBJ1-6; no definite D call. The CDR3 covers 15 residues. CDR1 is SGHTA, CDR2 FQGNSA, per germline. V gave up 1 base and J gave up 1 base, with 5 bases separating them. CDR3 in amino acids: CASSLGSSYNSPLHF. The CDR3 DNA reads TGTGCCAGCAGCTTAGGAAGTTCCTATAATTCACCCCTCCACTTT.

This clone has a single count. The limits of the CDR3 on the DNA are not certain, so only TCRdb's listed CDR3 is given. The genes are TRBV2 and TRBJ1-3. The CDR3 is 15 residues long, counting both termini. The germline V gene has CDR1 SNHLY and CDR2 FYNNEI. CDR3: CASILEGQSGNTIYF.

The CDR3 loop is CAWSLGGSTDTQYF. The CDR3 DNA reads as TGTGCCTGGAGCCTCGGGGGAAGCACAGATACGCAGTATTTT. J is TRBJ2-3 and V is TRBV30; tentative D call: TRBD2 (6 bases). This CDR3 has 14 amino acids. V was cut by 3 bases and J by 0 bases, with 10 bases left in between. The V gene's germline CDR1 is GTSNPN and CDR2 SVGIG (reference sequence).

The chain is built from TRBV9 and TRBJ2-1, with 10 bases matching TRBD2. V lost 5 bases, J lost 10 bases, and 9 bases stayed unmatched. The CDR3 has 14 amino acids. Germline assignment: CDR1 SGDLS and CDR2 YYNGEE. CDR3 amino acids: CASSKREGSGEQFF. The CDR3 DNA reads TGTGCCAGCAGTAAGCGGGAGGGCTCGGGGGAGCAGTTCTTC.

The chain links TRBV6-6 to TRBJ2-2; TRBD1 aligns across 8 bases. Germline CDR1 is MNHNY and CDR2 is SVGAGI (reference sequence). V gave up 7 bases and J gave up 1 base; unmatched junction bases: 5. The CDR3 extends over 15 amino acids. The CDR3 coding sequence is TGTGCCAGCACCAGGGGGCCTCGGAACACCGGGGAGCTGTTTTTT. It translates to CASTRGPRNTGELFF.

The chain employs TRBV5-1 and TRBJ2-2; 10 bases map to TRBD1. The CDR3 has 15 residues. Losses at the gene ends were 3 bases for V and 3 bases for J; bases not matched to a gene: 2. Germline CDR1 is SGHRS and CDR2 is YFSETQ. The chain's CDR3 is CASSYGTGDTGELFF. The CDR3 bases are TGCGCCAGCAGCTACGGGACAGGGGACACCGGGGAGCTGTTTTTT.

V and J are TRBV19 and TRBJ2-7; 13 bases agree with TRBD2. CDR1 and CDR2 from the germline V gene are LNHDA and SQIVND (reference sequence). The J segment lost 7 bases and the V segment lost 4 bases, leaving 13 bases of the junction unmatched. This CDR3 spans 17 amino acids. The CDR3: CASSTSSTSGRAWEQYF. CDR3 nucleotide sequence: TGTGCCAGTAGTACATCCTCCACTAGCGGGAGGGCCTGGGAGCAGTACTTC.

The chain uses TRBV6-5 and TRBJ1-3, with D unresolved. Per germline, CDR1 MNHEY and CDR2 SVGAGI. V lost 7 bases and J 0 bases, leaving 7 bases between the germline ends. The CDR3 runs to 13 residues. CDR3 in DNA: TGTGCCAGCAAGAGGAGCTCTGGAAACACCATATATTTT. Its translation: CASKRSSGNTIYF.

The CDR3 reads CASSYAGGAYEQYF. CDR3 nucleotide sequence: TGTGCCAGCAGTTACGCGGGGGGGGCCTACGAGCAGTACTTC. The genes are TRBV6-5 and TRBJ2-7; TRBD2 matches at 9 bases. The CDR3 is 14 residues long. Per the germline V gene, CDR1 is MNHEY and CDR2 is SVGAGI. V dropped 2 bases and J dropped 2; count of bases not matched to a gene: 1.

CDR3 DNA: TGCAGCGCCCGCAAGGGGGGCCGGGAAGAGACCCAGTACTTC. It codes for CSARKGGREETQYF. The J gene is TRBJ2-5, the V gene TRBV29-1, with D perhaps given as TRBD1 or TRBD2 (6 bases each). The CDR3 totals 14 residues. Germline-derived CDR1 and CDR2 are SQVTM and ANQGSEA. Trimming cost V 7 bases and J 3 bases, with 18 bases left between them.

The chain combines TRBV6-1 with TRBJ2-1; D might be TRBD1 or TRBD2, each matching 5 bases. CDR1 and CDR2 from the germline V gene are MNHNS and SASEGT. The CDR3 loop spans 13 amino acids. Trimming took off 5 bases at V and 4 bases at J, with 9 bases between the two ends. The CDR3 is CASSNGAYNEQFF. The CDR3 DNA is TGTGCCAGCAGTAACGGGGCGTACAATGAGCAGTTCTTC.

This chain uses TRBV7-2 with TRBJ2-3; unclear D gene. The CDR3 consists of 14 residues. Trimming stripped 5 bases from V and 0 bases from J, with 9 bases between. The germline V gene has CDR1 SGHTA and CDR2 FQGNSA. This CDR3 is CASSISSSTDTQYF. DNA for the CDR3: TGTGCCAGCAGCATCAGCTCTAGCACAGATACGCAGTATTTT.

The chain links TRBV5-4 to TRBJ2-3, with D perhaps matching TRBD2 (7 bases). With 4 bases removed from V and 1 base from J, the gap between germline ends came to 13 bases. Per germline, CDR1 SGHNT and CDR2 YYREEE (reference sequence). The CDR3 sequence is 15 residues long. The CDR3 coding sequence is TGTGCCAGCAGCCTAACCGGGGGGCGCACAGATACGCAGTATTTT. Protein sequence: CASSLTGGRTDTQYF.